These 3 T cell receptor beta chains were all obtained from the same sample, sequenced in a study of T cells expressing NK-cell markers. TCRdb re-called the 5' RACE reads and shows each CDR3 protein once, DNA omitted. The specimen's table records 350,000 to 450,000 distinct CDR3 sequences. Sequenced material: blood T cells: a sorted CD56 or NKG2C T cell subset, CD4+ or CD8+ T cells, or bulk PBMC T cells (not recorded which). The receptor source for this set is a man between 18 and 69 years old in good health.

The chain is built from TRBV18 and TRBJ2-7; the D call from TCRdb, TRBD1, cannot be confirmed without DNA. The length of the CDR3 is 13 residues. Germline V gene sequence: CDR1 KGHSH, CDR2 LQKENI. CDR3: CASSQNAGVEQYF.

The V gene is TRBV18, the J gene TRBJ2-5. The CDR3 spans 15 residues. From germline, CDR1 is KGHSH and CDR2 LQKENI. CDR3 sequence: CASSLSDGYQETQYF.

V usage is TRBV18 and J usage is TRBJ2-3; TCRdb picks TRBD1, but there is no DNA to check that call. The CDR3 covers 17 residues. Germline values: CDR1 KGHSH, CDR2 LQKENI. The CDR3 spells CASSPPGRPLSTDTQYF.